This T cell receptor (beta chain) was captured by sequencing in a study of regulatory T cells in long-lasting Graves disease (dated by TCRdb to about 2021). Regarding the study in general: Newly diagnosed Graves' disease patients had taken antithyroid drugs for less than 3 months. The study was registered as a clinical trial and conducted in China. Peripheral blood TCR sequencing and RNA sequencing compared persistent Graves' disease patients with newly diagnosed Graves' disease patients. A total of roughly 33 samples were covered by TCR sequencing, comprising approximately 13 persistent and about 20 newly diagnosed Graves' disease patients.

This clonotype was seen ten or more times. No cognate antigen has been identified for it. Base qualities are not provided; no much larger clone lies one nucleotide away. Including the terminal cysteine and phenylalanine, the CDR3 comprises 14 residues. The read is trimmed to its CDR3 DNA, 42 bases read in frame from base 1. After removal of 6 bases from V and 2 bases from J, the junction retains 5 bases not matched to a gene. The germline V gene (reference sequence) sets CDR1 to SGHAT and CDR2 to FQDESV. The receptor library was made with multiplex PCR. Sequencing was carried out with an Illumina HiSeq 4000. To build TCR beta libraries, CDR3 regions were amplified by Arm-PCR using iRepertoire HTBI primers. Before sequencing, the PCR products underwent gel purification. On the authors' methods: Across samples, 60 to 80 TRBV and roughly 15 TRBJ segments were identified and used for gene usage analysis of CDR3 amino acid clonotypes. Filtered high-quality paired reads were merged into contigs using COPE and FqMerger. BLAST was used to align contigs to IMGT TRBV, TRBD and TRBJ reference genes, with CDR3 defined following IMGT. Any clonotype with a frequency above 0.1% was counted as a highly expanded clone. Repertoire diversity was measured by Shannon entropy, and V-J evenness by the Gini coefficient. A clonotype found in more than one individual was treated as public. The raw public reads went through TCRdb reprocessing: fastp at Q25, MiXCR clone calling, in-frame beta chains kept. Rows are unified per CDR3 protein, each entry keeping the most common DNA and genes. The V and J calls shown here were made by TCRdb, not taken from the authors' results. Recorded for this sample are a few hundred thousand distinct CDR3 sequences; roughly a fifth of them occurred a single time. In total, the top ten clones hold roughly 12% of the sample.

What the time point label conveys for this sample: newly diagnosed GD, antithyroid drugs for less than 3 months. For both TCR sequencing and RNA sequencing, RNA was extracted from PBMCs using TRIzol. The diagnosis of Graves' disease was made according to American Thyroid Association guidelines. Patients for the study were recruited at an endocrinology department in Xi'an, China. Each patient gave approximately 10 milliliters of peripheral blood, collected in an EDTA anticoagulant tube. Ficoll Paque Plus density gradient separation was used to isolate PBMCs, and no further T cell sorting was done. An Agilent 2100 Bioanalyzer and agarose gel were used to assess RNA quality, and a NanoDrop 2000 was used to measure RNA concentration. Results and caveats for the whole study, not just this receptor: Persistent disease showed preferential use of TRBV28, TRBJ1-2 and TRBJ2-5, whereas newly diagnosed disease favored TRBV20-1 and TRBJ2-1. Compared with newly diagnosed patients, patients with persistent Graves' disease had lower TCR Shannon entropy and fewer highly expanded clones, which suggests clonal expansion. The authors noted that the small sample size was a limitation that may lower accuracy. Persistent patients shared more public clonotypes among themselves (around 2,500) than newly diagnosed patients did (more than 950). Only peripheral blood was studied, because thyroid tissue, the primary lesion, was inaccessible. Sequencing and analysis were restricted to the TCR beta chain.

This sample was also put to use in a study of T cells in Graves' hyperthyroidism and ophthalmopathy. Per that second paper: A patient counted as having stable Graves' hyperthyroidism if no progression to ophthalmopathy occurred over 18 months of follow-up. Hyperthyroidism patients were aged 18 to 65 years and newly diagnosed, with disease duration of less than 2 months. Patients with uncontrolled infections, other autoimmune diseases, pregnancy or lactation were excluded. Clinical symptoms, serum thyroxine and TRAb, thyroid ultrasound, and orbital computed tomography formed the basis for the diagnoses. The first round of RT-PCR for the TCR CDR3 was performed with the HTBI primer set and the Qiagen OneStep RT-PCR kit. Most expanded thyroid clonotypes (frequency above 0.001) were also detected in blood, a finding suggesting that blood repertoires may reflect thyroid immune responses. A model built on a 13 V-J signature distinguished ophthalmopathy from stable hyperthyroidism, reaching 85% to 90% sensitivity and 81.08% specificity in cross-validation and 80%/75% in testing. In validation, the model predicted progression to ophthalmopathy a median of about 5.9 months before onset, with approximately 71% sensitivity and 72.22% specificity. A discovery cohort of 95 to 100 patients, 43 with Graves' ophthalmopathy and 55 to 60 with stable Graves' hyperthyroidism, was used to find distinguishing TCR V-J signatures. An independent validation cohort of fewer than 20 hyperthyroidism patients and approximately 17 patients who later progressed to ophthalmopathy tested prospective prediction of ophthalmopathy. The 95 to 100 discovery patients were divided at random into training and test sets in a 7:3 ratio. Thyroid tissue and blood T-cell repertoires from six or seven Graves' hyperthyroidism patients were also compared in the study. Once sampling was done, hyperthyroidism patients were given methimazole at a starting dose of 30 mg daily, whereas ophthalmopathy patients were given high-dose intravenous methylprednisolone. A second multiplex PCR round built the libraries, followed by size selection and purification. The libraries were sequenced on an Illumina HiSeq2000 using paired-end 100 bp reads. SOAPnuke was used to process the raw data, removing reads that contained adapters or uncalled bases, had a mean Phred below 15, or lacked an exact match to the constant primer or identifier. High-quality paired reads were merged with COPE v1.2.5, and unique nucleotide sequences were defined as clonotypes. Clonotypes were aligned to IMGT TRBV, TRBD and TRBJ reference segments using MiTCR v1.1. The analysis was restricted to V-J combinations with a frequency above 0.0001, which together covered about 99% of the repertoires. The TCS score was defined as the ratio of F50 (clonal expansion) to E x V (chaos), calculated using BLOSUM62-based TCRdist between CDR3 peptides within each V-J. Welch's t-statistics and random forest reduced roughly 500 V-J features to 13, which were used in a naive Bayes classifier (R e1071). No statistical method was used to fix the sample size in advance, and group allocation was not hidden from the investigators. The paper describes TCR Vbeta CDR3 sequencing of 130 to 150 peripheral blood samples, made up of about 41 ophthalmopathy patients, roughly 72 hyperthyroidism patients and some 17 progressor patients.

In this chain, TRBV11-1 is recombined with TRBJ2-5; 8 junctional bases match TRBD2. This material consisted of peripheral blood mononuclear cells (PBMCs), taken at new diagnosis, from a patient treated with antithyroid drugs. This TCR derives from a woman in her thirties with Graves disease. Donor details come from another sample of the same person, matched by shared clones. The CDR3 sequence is CASSGLARQETQYF. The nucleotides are TGTGCCAGCAGTGGACTAGCCCGACAAGAGACCCAGTACTTC.